The 21 T cell receptor beta chains below come from one sample, sequenced in a study of blood T cell repertoires in COVID-19. TCRdb's table, derived via immunoSEQ multiplex PCR, lists solely in-frame clones and lacks some. This sample yields 150,000 to 200,000 clones, of which about 87% are seen a single time; approximately 10% belongs to the top ten. Sequenced sample: peripheral blood. The origin of the receptors is a woman between 70 and 85 years old with COVID-19, enrolled during active disease.

The CDR3 DNA reads as TGTGCCAGTAGTATTACACGTACCTCCTACGAGCAGTACTTC. Residues: CASSITRTSYEQYF. This chain uses TRBV19 with TRBJ2-7; D unresolved. The V end was cut by 3 bases, the J end by 0 bases, with 9 bases between. Germline V gene lookup returns CDR1 LNHDA and CDR2 SQIVND (reference sequence). The CDR3 is 14 amino acids.

The chain couples TRBV27 to TRBJ2-1, with 10 bases identical to TRBD1. CDR1 and CDR2 from the germline V gene are MNHEY and SMNVEV (reference sequence). The CDR3 is 16 amino acids. J was trimmed by 7 bases and V by 5 bases; bases with no gene match: 11. CDR3 residues: CASSNRLPGQGNEQFF. The CDR3 DNA sequence: TGTGCCAGCAGTAACCGCCTTCCGGGACAGGGGAATGAGCAGTTCTTC.

The V and J genes are TRBV11-2 and TRBJ2-7, with a weak D call TRBD1 (6 bases). V shed 8 bases and J shed 3 bases, with 11 bases lying between them. The CDR3 loop spans 12 amino acids. Germline CDR1 and CDR2: SGHAT and FQNNGV. The CDR3 region has the DNA TGTGCCAGCGGGGGCACCTTCTACGAGCAGTACTTC. Translating it yields CASGGTFYEQYF.

The rearrangement joins TRBV5-4 to TRBJ1-2; 10 nucleotides align to TRBD1. This CDR3 contains 15 residues. The germline V gene has CDR1 SGHNT and CDR2 YYREEE (reference sequence). The V segment lost 4 bases and the J segment 3 bases; nucleotides outside the gene matches: 6. This chain's CDR3 is CASSDDRGLYYGYTF. The CDR3 nucleotides are TGTGCCAGCAGCGACGACAGGGGGCTATACTATGGCTACACCTTC.

This chain uses TRBV7-9 with TRBJ2-2; 15 bases match TRBD2. The V gene end was trimmed by 5 bases and the J gene end by 4 bases; junction bases not matched to a gene: 2. Germline lookup yields CDR1 SEHNR and CDR2 FQNEAQ (reference sequence). There are 16 residues in the CDR3. The CDR3 region has the DNA TGTGCCAGCAGCAAGGGACTAGCGGGGGGCACCGGGGAGCTGTTTTTT. It yields the protein CASSKGLAGGTGELFF.

J is TRBJ2-1 and V is TRBV18; 7 nucleotides align to TRBD1. After removal of 3 bases from V and 0 bases from J, the junction contained 8 bases not matched to a gene. The germline CDR1 and CDR2 sequences are KGHSH and LQKENI. There are 17 residues in the CDR3. The CDR3 sequence: CASSPLPTGSSYNEQFF. Here the CDR3 DNA reads TGTGCCAGCTCACCCCTTCCGACAGGGAGCTCCTACAATGAGCAGTTCTTC.

V gene TRBV21-1 combines with J gene TRBJ2-1; the table names TRBD2, a call not compared with the DNA. TRBV21-1 is noted as a pseudogene. This CDR3 region has 17 residues. The DNA for the CDR3 is TGTGCCAGCAGCAAAAAACCTCTAGCGGGGGGCCTACATGAGCAGTTCTTC. Its protein product is CASSKKPLAGGLHEQFF.

This chain uses TRBV5-4 with TRBJ2-1, with 11 bases lining up with TRBD2. The CDR3 extends over 20 amino acids. V was pared by 0 bases and J by 0 bases, with 11 bases of the junction left unmatched. Looked up from germline, CDR1 is SGHNT and CDR2 is YYREEE (reference sequence). CDR3 in amino acids: CASSLDLAGGSFSSYNEQFF. CDR3 DNA sequence: TGTGCCAGCAGCTTGGACCTAGCGGGGGGATCCTTTAGCTCCTACAATGAGCAGTTCTTC.

V usage is TRBV20-1 and J usage is TRBJ1-1; no definite D call. The CDR3 sequence is 11 residues long. Germline V gene data show CDR1 as DFQATT and CDR2 as SNEGSKA (reference sequence). V dropped 5 bases and J dropped 2 bases, with 6 bases sitting between them. CDR3 DNA: TGCAGTGCTGGCCCTAACACTGAAGCTTTCTTT. Encoded protein: CSAGPNTEAFF.

The rearrangement links TRBV19 to TRBJ2-1; D gene uncertain. The CDR3 spans 14 residues. Trimming pared 1 base from V and 5 bases from J, leaving 9 bases between. From germline, CDR1 is LNHDA and CDR2 SQIVND (reference sequence). For the CDR3, the DNA is TGTGCCAGTAGTATAGCGTCGGTGAACAATGAGCAGTTCTTC. This codes for CASSIASVNNEQFF.

This clone was seen more than once but under ten times. The chain couples TRBV7-9 to TRBJ2-2, with D perhaps matching TRBD1 (5 bases). Germline CDR1 reads SEHNR; CDR2 reads FQNEAQ (reference sequence). The CDR3 runs 11 residues. Trimming removed 6 bases from V and 6 bases from J, with 5 bases in between. This CDR3 reads CASRQAGELFF. CDR3 bases: TGTGCCAGCAGACAGGCCGGGGAGCTGTTTTTT.

This rearrangement joins TRBV6-5 to TRBJ2-7; TRBD1 is a possible D gene (6 bases). The germline gives CDR1 MNHEY, CDR2 SVGAGI. Trimming stripped 8 bases from V and 5 bases from J, with 19 bases between. CDR3 length: 14 residues. DNA for the CDR3: TGTGCCAGCCCCGGACAGTCCCAGGCTGACGAGCAGTACTTC. It translates to CASPGQSQADEQYF.

The chain couples TRBV11-2 to TRBJ2-3; tentative D call: TRBD1 (6 bases). The CDR3 extends over 15 amino acids. Trimming took 1 base from V and 3 from J, leaving 11 bases between them. Germline CDR1 is SGHAT and CDR2 is FQNNGV. CDR3 region: CASSLVSGETDTQYF. The CDR3 nucleotides read TGTGCCAGCAGCTTAGTCTCAGGGGAGACAGATACGCAGTATTTT.

The chain couples TRBV6-5 to TRBJ1-2; D is unclear. The CDR3 length is 13 residues. Germline V gene data show CDR1 as MNHEY and CDR2 as SVGAGI. Trimming took 0 bases from V and 7 from J, leaving 9 bases between them. The CDR3 nucleotides read TGTGCCAGCAGTTACTCGGGCACCTGTGGCTACACCTTC. The encoded protein is CASSYSGTCGYTF.

The V and J genes are TRBV5-5 and TRBJ1-3, with D possibly TRBD1 on 5 matching bases. V lost 2 bases and J lost 0, with 9 bases in between. There are 15 residues in the CDR3. Germline V gene data show CDR1 as SGHKS and CDR2 as YYEKEE (reference sequence). The CDR3 sequence is CASSFSTDSGNTIYF. As DNA, the CDR3 is TGTGCCAGCAGCTTCTCGACAGACTCTGGAAACACCATATATTTT. The full variable domain, its missing parts supplied by reference TRBV5-5 and TRBJ1-3, is DAGVTQSPTHLIKTRGQQVTLRCSPISGHKSVSWYQQVLGQGPQFIFQYYEKEERGRGNFPDRFSARQFPNYSSELNVNALLLGDSALYLCASSFSTDSGNTIYFGEGSWLTVV.

This clone has only one observation. The chain combines TRBV24-1 with TRBJ1-3; D might be TRBD1 (5 bases). Germline CDR1 KGHDR, CDR2 SFDVKD. This CDR3 has 18 amino acids. Trimming shortened V by 6 bases and J by 0 bases, and 20 bases separated the two germline ends. In DNA, the CDR3 is TGTGCCACCAGTCCCTGGGGCAAGGACGGGCTCTCTGGAAACACCATATATTTT. It encodes CATSPWGKDGLSGNTIYF.

The rearrangement joins TRBV11-2 to TRBJ2-7; weak D call: TRBD2 (7 bases). V lost 3 bases, J lost 2 bases, and 14 bases lay in between. This CDR3 comprises 15 residues. In germline, CDR1 is SGHAT, CDR2 FQNNGV. The CDR3 protein is CASSLGRGAPYEQYF. As DNA, the CDR3 is TGTGCCAGCAGCTTGGGACGGGGGGCCCCCTACGAGCAGTACTTC.

The rearrangement uses TRBV29-1 and TRBJ1-1; D is unclear. Germline values: CDR1 SQVTM, CDR2 ANQGSEA. The CDR3 runs 13 residues. The V gene lost 8 bases and the J gene lost 1 base, with 14 bases spanning the gap. The CDR3 reads CSSLEDWNTEAFF. The CDR3 DNA reads TGCAGCTCCCTTGAGGACTGGAACACTGAAGCTTTCTTT.

As for this clone: The junction does not match germline at one end; this may be a read error. The chain joins TRBV28 to TRBJ1-1, with D uncertain. The CDR3 runs to 13 residues. Germline CDR1 MDHEN, CDR2 SYDVKM. CDR3: CASRLSGVTEAFF. CDR3 nucleotides: TGTGCCAGCAGATTATCAGGCGTCACTGAAGCTTTCTTT.

This chain joins TRBV28 and TRBJ2-3; 7 bases are shared with TRBD2. Germline-derived CDR1 and CDR2 are MDHEN and SYDVKM. V lost 7 bases and J lost 1; bases outside the gene matches: 5. The CDR3 length is 14 residues. The CDR3 sequence: CASTLGGGTDTQYF. The DNA of the CDR3 is TGTGCCAGCACCCTGGGGGGGGGCACAGATACGCAGTATTTT.

The chain recombines TRBV6-2 or TRBV6-3 with TRBJ2-4, with 8 bases matching TRBD1. There are 17 residues in the CDR3. Unmatched junction bases numbered 14, after V lost 6 bases and J lost 4 bases. Germline V gene sequence: CDR1 MNHEY, CDR2 SVGEGT. The CDR3 coding sequence is TGTGCCAGCAGCCCCCACCCCTCGACAGGGGCAAAAAACATTCAGTACTTC. Amino acid sequence: CASSPHPSTGAKNIQYF.